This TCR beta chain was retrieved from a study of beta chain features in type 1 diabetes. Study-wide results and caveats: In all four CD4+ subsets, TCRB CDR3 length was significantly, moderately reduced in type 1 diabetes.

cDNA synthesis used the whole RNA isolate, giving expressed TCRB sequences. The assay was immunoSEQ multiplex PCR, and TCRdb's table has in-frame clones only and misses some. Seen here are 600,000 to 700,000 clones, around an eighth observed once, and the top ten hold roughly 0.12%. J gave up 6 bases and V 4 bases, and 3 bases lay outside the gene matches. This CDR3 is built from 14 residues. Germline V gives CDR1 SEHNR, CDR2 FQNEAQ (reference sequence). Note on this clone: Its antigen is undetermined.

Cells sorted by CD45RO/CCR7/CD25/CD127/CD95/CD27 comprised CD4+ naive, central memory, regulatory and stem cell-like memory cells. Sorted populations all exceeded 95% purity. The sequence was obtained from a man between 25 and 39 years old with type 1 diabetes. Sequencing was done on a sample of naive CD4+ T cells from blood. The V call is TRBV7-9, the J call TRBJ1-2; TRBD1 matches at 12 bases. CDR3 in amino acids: CASSWGQGANGYTF. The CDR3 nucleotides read TGTGCCAGCAGCTGGGGACAGGGGGCGAATGGCTACACCTTC.